This T cell receptor beta chain came from a study of vaccination and CD4 T cells after COVID-19. The V gene's germline CDR1 is SGHRS and CDR2 YFSETQ. The CDR3 is 14 amino acids. Trimming shortened V by 1 base and J by 2 bases, and 7 bases separated the two germline ends. In the case of this clonotype: Its antigen is not identified.

Oncomine TCR Beta short-read sequencing was applied to DNA from cultured CD4+ T cells. From CD4+ T cells that had been cultured, genomic DNA was extracted. TCRdb used MiXCR to reprocess the PCR reads, holding one entry per CDR3 protein. This table has about 30,000 distinct CDR3 sequences, about two thirds appearing once. Treatment here: roughly ten-day PBMC culture with coronavirus spike peptide pools or control peptides (ViraFEST assay). This sample comprised CD4+ T cells from blood, cultured in vitro, obtained after SARS-CoV-2 vaccination. This TCR was sampled from a human donor who received a COVID-19 vaccine. The chain carries TRBV5-1 and TRBJ1-3; no clear D. The CDR3 region is CASSLSMAGNTIYF. CDR3 coding DNA: TGCGCCAGCAGCTTGTCGATGGCTGGAAACACCATATATTTT.